These T cell receptor beta chains were read from a single sample in a study of T cell responses to AZD1222 COVID-19 vaccine. TCRdb keeps only in-frame clones here, not all; method: immunoSEQ multiplex PCR. The data contain some 95,000 clones, roughly 91% of them seen just once; the ten biggest clones take up around 2.8%. Sequenced here: peripheral blood, sampled on day 0 of MenACWY control vaccination. The receptors derive from an adult in good health. Each CDR3 is given without its conserved first and last residue. Each record gives: V gene, CDR3 protein.

V gene: TRBV18; CDR3 protein: ASSPGTGPQPQH
V gene: TRBV5-1; CDR3 protein: ASSSPGGYGYT
V gene: TRBV28; CDR3 protein: ASREGVREQF
V gene: TRBV5-1; CDR3 protein: ASSLDGNEAF
V gene: TRBV7-2; CDR3 protein: ASRLTGTTGELF
V gene: TRBV5-5; CDR3 protein: ASSLDRVPIGYT
V gene: TRBV6-5; CDR3 protein: ASSWGQALPEPQH
V gene: TRBV5-6; CDR3 protein: ASSRDGGQY
V gene: TRBV5-1; CDR3 protein: ASSFTGTYEQY
V gene: TRBV7-8; CDR3 protein: ASSTDRGDTEAF
V gene: TRBV19; CDR3 protein: ASSIVDRDYGYT
V gene: TRBV7-9; CDR3 protein: ASSFQGGANYGYT
V gene: TRBV24-1; CDR3 protein: ATSGTDQETQY
V gene: TRBV13; CDR3 protein: ASSPTWTGVYEQY
V gene: TRBV7-8; CDR3 protein: ASSSTESSYNEQF
V gene: TRBV6-1; CDR3 protein: ASGGNLGQGAWQPQH
V gene: TRBV2; CDR3 protein: ASSDILTGVTNTEAF
V gene: TRBV10-3; CDR3 protein: AISESSGEKTQY
V gene: TRBV28; CDR3 protein: ASSIPGTTYGYT
V gene: TRBV2; CDR3 protein: ASSERGWGRDTQY
V gene: TRBV20-1; CDR3 protein: SASSGGQGTDTQY
V gene: TRBV19; CDR3 protein: ASSPTGHSSYEQY
V gene: TRBV7-8; CDR3 protein: ASSRLAGSYNEQF
V gene: TRBV20-1; CDR3 protein: SASWDRLNTEAF
V gene: TRBV27; CDR3 protein: ASGTYVSNQPQH
V gene: TRBV27; CDR3 protein: ASSRKPTGSSYNSPLH
V gene: TRBV6-5; CDR3 protein: ASSRRQGDWQPQH
V gene: TRBV19; CDR3 protein: ASSTQQGFGEQF
V gene: TRBV19; CDR3 protein: ASSIGRFAF
V gene: TRBV5-1; CDR3 protein: ASSLVQGGIKEQY
V gene: TRBV7-3; CDR3 protein: ASSFGSDTDTQY
V gene: TRBV5-4; CDR3 protein: ATRTGGPNTEAF
V gene: TRBV4-3; CDR3 protein: ASSQGLAGIGELF
V gene: TRBV27; CDR3 protein: ASRRIGGSSYEQY
V gene: TRBV3-1/TRBV3-2; CDR3 protein: ASSQDAVGGSN
V gene: TRBV7-3; CDR3 protein: ASSWNSGGEQF
V gene: TRBV28; CDR3 protein: ASSLLPRGGGSGYT
V gene: TRBV4-3; CDR3 protein: ASSQAIRTGGTNEQF
V gene: TRBV19; CDR3 protein: ASSIMGRGRNTEAF
V gene: TRBV5-5; CDR3 protein: ASRPGTALGFEQF
V gene: TRBV5-4; CDR3 protein: ASSLYNRPSYEQY
V gene: TRBV7-9; CDR3 protein: ASSLYSDMNTEAF
V gene: TRBV12-3/TRBV12-4; CDR3 protein: ASGDSSYEQY
V gene: TRBV10-3; CDR3 protein: AISDSGLLNTEAF
V gene: TRBV27; CDR3 protein: ASSSGFPNEQF
V gene: TRBV11-2; CDR3 protein: ASTFSDGGTDYT
V gene: TRBV7-9; CDR3 protein: ASSLEVDRESGYT
V gene: TRBV10-2; CDR3 protein: ASSESLSGGNLYNEQF
V gene: TRBV25-1; CDR3 protein: ASLMGTPYEQY
V gene: TRBV6-5; CDR3 protein: ASSYSQGNTEAF
V gene: TRBV6-1; CDR3 protein: ASSEFPVNTEAF
V gene: TRBV6-5; CDR3 protein: ASRWGEYNEQF
V gene: TRBV4-3; CDR3 protein: ASSQRTGAYGYT
V gene: TRBV27; CDR3 protein: ASRVLTGTSPLH
V gene: TRBV2; CDR3 protein: ASSRGRNTEAF
V gene: TRBV3-1/TRBV3-2; CDR3 protein: ASSSGGYTEAF